Given below is one T cell receptor (beta chain) in context. This sample was included in a study of CD8 T cells in Susac syndrome. Negative magnetic isolation gave CD8+ and CD4+ cells; FACS enriched CD8+ TEMRA. Random hexamers were used to reverse transcribe roughly 0.45 to 1 ug of RNA. TCRdb reprocessed the immunoSEQ multiplex PCR reads with MiXCR, giving one entry per CDR3 protein. Among about 130,000 distinct CDR3 sequences listed, around 94% were seen once. The sequenced material came from CD4+ T cells from PBMCs. The clonotype was recovered from a human donor in good health.

CDR3 sequence (DNA): TGTGCCAGCACCGACGGCCGCAAAGAGACCCAGTACTTC. Its translation: CASTDGRKETQYF. The chain links TRBV2 to TRBJ2-5; D not certain. Per the germline V gene, CDR1 is SNHLY and CDR2 is FYNNEI. V was shortened by 7 bases and J by 3 bases, with 12 bases between the two germline ends. This CDR3 has 13 amino acids. The full variable domain, completed using reference TRBV2 and TRBJ2-5, is EPEVTQTPSHQVTQMGQEVILRCVPISNHLYFYWYRQILGQKVEFLVSFYNNEISEKSEIFDDQFSVERPDGSNFTLKIRSTKLEDSAMYFCASTDGRKETQYFGPGTRLLVL.